This T cell receptor (beta chain) was recovered during a study of OX40 agonist ivuxolimab in advanced cancers. Study summary: Patients were treated with ivuxolimab, an agonistic anti-OX40 (CD134) antibody. Ivuxolimab was delivered to patients intravenously every 2 weeks at doses spanning 0.01 to 10 mg/kg.

Method: immunoSEQ multiplex PCR; TCRdb's copy keeps in-frame clones and lacks some. The repertoire includes 77,000 or so clones, 85% to 90% of them detected once, and 2.2% sits in the top ten. General study points: CD8+ T cells showed, on average, more clonal expansion than CD4+ cells.

The V gene lost 7 bases and the J gene lost 4 bases, with 19 bases spanning the gap. Germline-derived CDR1 and CDR2 are SNHLY and FYNNEI. This CDR3 contains 15 residues. About this clone: Its antigen is currently unknown.

This sequence joins TRBV2 and TRBJ1-2, with D perhaps matching TRBD1 (6 bases). Source: CD4+ or CD8+ T cells sorted from blood, taken in a trial of the OX40 agonist ivuxolimab. This sequence was found in an adult with an advanced solid tumor such as melanoma, head and neck, liver or kidney cancer. The CDR3 DNA sequence: TGTGCCAGCACCCGACGGGGGCAGGACGCCTATGGCTACACCTTC. Translated, it gives CASTRRGQDAYGYTF.